Below are 23 T cell receptor beta chains sequenced from a single sample in a study of blood T cell repertoires in COVID-19. Clones were read by immunoSEQ multiplex PCR, and TCRdb kept only the in-frame ones, dropping some. The repertoire includes about 59,000 clones, around 70% of them detected once, and 18% sits in the top ten. The sample was peripheral blood. Receptor source: a woman in her forties or fifties with active or convalescent COVID-19.

The chain couples TRBV30 to TRBJ2-7; a weak D match, TRBD1 (5 bases). Trimming removed 0 bases at V and 0 bases at J, with 6 bases between. Per the germline V gene, CDR1 is GTSNPN and CDR2 is SVGIG (reference sequence). The CDR3 extends over 13 amino acids. CDR3 DNA: TGTGCCTGGAGTGTTGACAGCTCCTACGAGCAGTACTTC. Translation gives CAWSVDSSYEQYF.

The table lists this clone with a few counts. CDR3 region: CASSLPSGWGYTF. The DNA for the CDR3 is TGTGCCAGCAGTTTACCTTCAGGGTGGGGCTACACCTTC. V and J are TRBV27 and TRBJ1-2, with D possibly TRBD1 on 5 matching bases. V lost 2 bases, J lost 8 bases, and 12 bases lay in between. Germline V gene data show CDR1 as MNHEY and CDR2 as SMNVEV (reference sequence). This CDR3 region has 13 residues.

In DNA form, the CDR3 reads TGTGCCAGCACACAGGGGGGGACGACTGAAGCTTTCTTT. Its protein is CASTQGGTTEAFF. The chain carries TRBV12-3 or TRBV12-4 and TRBJ1-1, with 8 bases that match TRBD1. The CDR3 contains 13 residues. V dropped 7 bases and J dropped 5; count of bases not matched to a gene: 6.

The V call is TRBV15, the J call TRBJ2-1, with TRBD2 identical over 7 bases. V lost 1 base and J lost 4; bases outside the gene matches: 7. Germline V gene lookup returns CDR1 LNHNV and CDR2 YYDKDF (reference sequence). The CDR3 loop spans 16 amino acids. CDR3 sequence (DNA): TGTGCCACCAGCAGAGGGGGCGGGAGTGGTTACAATGAGCAGTTCTTC. Protein product: CATSRGGGSGYNEQFF. Looking up the rest from reference TRBV15 and TRBJ2-1 gives the full variable domain: DAMVIQNPRYQVTQFGKPVTLSCSQTLNHNVMYWYQQKSSQAPKLLFHYYDKDFNNEADTPDNFQSRRPNTSFCFLDIRSPGLGDTAMYLCATSRGGGSGYNEQFFGPGTRLTVL.

V and J are TRBV7-9 and TRBJ2-7; D is ambiguous. The CDR3 totals 14 residues. With 1 base removed from V and 1 base from J, the gap between germline ends came to 8 bases. The germline CDR1 and CDR2 sequences are SEHNR and FQNEAQ (reference sequence). CDR3 nucleotides: TGTGCCAGCAGCTTAGGTGTAAATTCCTACGAGCAGTACTTC. This encodes CASSLGVNSYEQYF.

The chain couples TRBV5-4 to TRBJ2-3, with 7 bases matching TRBD2. The V gene end was trimmed by 2 bases and the J gene end by 0 bases; junction bases not matched to a gene: 6. The CDR3 is 16 amino acids. The V gene's germline CDR1 is SGHNT and CDR2 YYREEE (reference sequence). CDR3 sequence reads: CASSFDLAVSTDTQYF. The CDR3 nucleotides read TGTGCCAGCAGCTTCGATCTAGCGGTTAGCACAGATACGCAGTATTTT.

This clone appeared a single time. CDR3 in amino acids: CAALTPIPGANVLTF. The CDR3 DNA follows: TGTGCCGCACTAACTCCTATTCCTGGGGCCAACGTCCTGACTTTC. V gene TRBV30 combines with J gene TRBJ2-6; D unclear. This CDR3 is built from 15 residues. Germline V gene sequence: CDR1 GTSNPN, CDR2 SVGIG (reference sequence). V was trimmed by 8 bases and J by 2 bases, leaving 16 bases between them.

The chain uses TRBV2 and TRBJ1-5; D remains unclear. The CDR3 runs 15 residues. Germline values: CDR1 SNHLY, CDR2 FYNNEI. V lost 4 bases and J 3 bases, leaving 13 bases between the germline ends. The CDR3 nucleotides read TGTGCCAGCAGTGTGGATGGAATAGCCAATCAGCCCCAGCATTTT. Translated: CASSVDGIANQPQHF. The variable domain in full, completed from reference TRBV2 and TRBJ1-5, reads EPEVTQTPSHQVTQMGQEVILRCVPISNHLYFYWYRQILGQKVEFLVSFYNNEISEKSEIFDDQFSVERPDGSNFTLKIRSTKLEDSAMYFCASSVDGIANQPQHFGDGTRLSIL.

There are a few counts of this clone. The chain combines TRBV9 with TRBJ1-3; D possibly corresponds to TRBD1 (5 bases). This CDR3 spans 16 amino acids. Germline CDR1 and CDR2: SGDLS and YYNGEE. Trimming cost V 6 bases and J 0 bases, with 16 bases left between them. CDR3 loop: CASTQGAGHSGNTIYF. CDR3 nucleotides: TGTGCCAGCACCCAAGGGGCAGGCCACTCTGGAAACACCATATATTTT.

This clone was counted between two and nine times. This chain links TRBV6-2 or TRBV6-3 with TRBJ1-1; possibly TRBD1 for D (5 bases). Germline assignment: CDR1 MNHEY and CDR2 SVGEGT. The V end lost 5 bases, the J end lost 1 base, and 8 bases lay between the germline ends. This CDR3 is 13 amino acids long. CDR3 amino acids: CASSQQENTEAFF. The CDR3 DNA follows: TGTGCCAGCAGTCAACAGGAGAACACTGAAGCTTTCTTT.

The chain carries TRBV5-1 and TRBJ1-3, with TRBD1 matching 8 bases. The CDR3 length is 17 residues. Germline trimming cut 3 bases from V and 4 bases from J; bases unmatched to any gene: 12. The germline gives CDR1 SGHRS, CDR2 YFSETQ. The chain's CDR3 is CASSWLGQGPLGNTIYF. The CDR3 DNA follows: TGCGCCAGCAGCTGGCTTGGACAGGGCCCCCTCGGAAACACCATATATTTT.

J is TRBJ1-6 and V is TRBV5-1; 9 positions match TRBD1. Per germline, CDR1 SGHRS and CDR2 YFSETQ. V lost 4 bases, J lost 6 bases, and 2 bases stayed unmatched. The CDR3 runs to 14 residues. The DNA for the CDR3 is TGCGCCAGCAGCCCGGGACAGGGTAATTCACCCCTCCACTTT. Amino acid sequence: CASSPGQGNSPLHF.

The sample holds a few counts of this clone. This rearrangement joins TRBV5-1 to TRBJ2-1; TRBD2 matches at 10 bases. This CDR3 is built from 17 residues. The junction had 6 bases not matched to a gene; V was cut back by 3 bases and J by 0 bases. Per germline, CDR1 SGHRS and CDR2 YFSETQ. The CDR3 DNA reads TGCGCCAGCAGCTGGGGACTAGCGCAAAGCTCCTACAATGAGCAGTTCTTC. The encoded protein is CASSWGLAQSSYNEQFF.

The chain carries TRBV19 and TRBJ2-5; 9 bases fit TRBD2. The CDR3 is 15 residues long. Trimming took 2 bases from V and 4 from J; bases not matched to a gene: 5. Germline V lookup: CDR1 LNHDA, CDR2 SQIVND (reference sequence). The CDR3 here is CASSISGRRGETQYF. For the CDR3, the DNA is TGTGCCAGTAGTATAAGCGGGAGGCGGGGAGAGACCCAGTACTTC.

The V call is TRBV4-1, the J call TRBJ1-5, with D perhaps TRBD1 (6 bases). The CDR3 covers 15 residues. Per germline, CDR1 MGHRA and CDR2 YSYEKL. The V and J ends lost 0 bases and 6 bases respectively, with 12 bases between them. CDR3 loop: CASSQERGGAQPQHF. Written as DNA, the CDR3 is TGCGCCAGCAGCCAAGAAAGGGGGGGGGCTCAGCCCCAGCATTTT.

This clone was recorded a few times. The sample has other DNA sequences that encode this CDR3 too. J is TRBJ1-1 and V is TRBV9; 8 bases map to TRBD1. CDR3 length: 14 residues. V dropped 1 base and J dropped 5; count of bases not matched to a gene: 4. Germline V gene data show CDR1 as SGDLS and CDR2 as YYNGEE. The CDR3 DNA reads TGTGCCAGCAGCGTACTGACAGGGGATACTGAAGCTTTCTTT. Protein product: CASSVLTGDTEAFF.

This clone was recorded a few times. CDR3 sequence: CASTYSEGQPQHF. The CDR3 DNA is TGTGCCAGCACCTACTCGGAGGGTCAGCCCCAGCATTTT. The chain carries TRBV6-5 and TRBJ1-5; unclear D gene. Trimming removed 7 bases from V and 6 bases from J, with 13 bases in between. The CDR3 contains 13 residues. The V gene's germline CDR1 is MNHEY and CDR2 SVGAGI.

The table lists this clone with many counts. A junction end diverges from the germline sequence, so it may reflect a read error. J is TRBJ2-7 and V is TRBV28; D is possibly TRBD1 (6 bases). Germline values: CDR1 MDHEN, CDR2 SYDVKM. This CDR3 region has 15 residues. The CDR3 DNA sequence: TGTGCCAGCAGCTTAAATGGGGGCCGGTCCTCCGAGCAGTACTTC. This sequence encodes CASSLNGGRSSEQYF. The variable domain in full, with the rest retrieved from reference TRBV28 and TRBJ2-7, is DVKVTQSSRYLVKRTGEKVFLECVQDMDHENMFWYRQDPGLGLRLIYFSYDVKMKEKGDIPEGYSVSREKKERFSLILESASTNQTSMYLCASSLNGGRSSEQYFGPGTRLTVT.

This rearrangement joins TRBV27 to TRBJ2-3; 14 bases align to TRBD2. With V trimmed by 2 bases and J by 0 bases, 4 bases remained unmatched. The germline V gene has CDR1 MNHEY and CDR2 SMNVEV (reference sequence). CDR3 size: 18 residues. CDR3 amino acids: CASSLRTSGRTSTDTQYF. Written as DNA, the CDR3 is TGTGCCAGCAGTTTAAGGACTAGCGGGAGGACTAGCACAGATACGCAGTATTTT.

The chain carries TRBV3-1 (or the pseudogene TRBV3-2) and TRBJ1-1; no reliable D call. Between the trimmed V and J ends, which lost 1 base and 1 base, there was a span of 13 bases. Germline V gene sequence: CDR1 LGHDT, CDR2 YNNKEL (reference sequence). The CDR3 consists of 16 residues. CDR3 DNA sequence: TGTGCCAGCAGCCAAGGGATTGGAGGCGCGAACACTGAAGCTTTCTTT. Its protein product is CASSQGIGGANTEAFF.

The chain couples TRBV2 to TRBJ2-4; TRBD1 might be the D (6 bases). There are 12 residues in the CDR3. CDR1 is SNHLY and CDR2 is FYNNEI in the germline V gene. Deletions cut 1 base from V and 10 bases from J, with 8 bases between. CDR3 loop: CASSEERGIQYF. The CDR3 DNA is TGTGCCAGCAGTGAAGAAAGGGGGATTCAGTACTTC. Variable domain in full (rest from reference TRBV2 and TRBJ2-4): EPEVTQTPSHQVTQMGQEVILRCVPISNHLYFYWYRQILGQKVEFLVSFYNNEISEKSEIFDDQFSVERPDGSNFTLKIRSTKLEDSAMYFCASSEERGIQYFGAGTRLSVL.

In its sample, this clone was seen once. The V call is TRBV6-5, the J call TRBJ2-7; no clear D gene. V was pared by 7 bases and J by 3 bases, with 13 bases between. The CDR3 consists of 13 residues. From germline, CDR1 is MNHEY and CDR2 SVGAGI. CDR3 region: CASKRSALYEQYF. The DNA of the CDR3 is TGTGCCAGCAAACGGTCAGCGCTCTACGAGCAGTACTTC.

The rearrangement joins TRBV6-5 to TRBJ2-7; 9 bases agree with TRBD1. This CDR3 has 14 amino acids. CDR1 is MNHEY, CDR2 SVGAGI, per germline. V trimming: 7 bases; J trimming: 0 bases; junction bases outside the gene matches: 4. In nucleotides, the CDR3 is TGTGCCAGCAACAGGGACAGGGCCTCCTACGAGCAGTACTTC. It encodes CASNRDRASYEQYF.